Listed here are 25 T cell receptor beta chains from one sample, sequenced in a study of T cells in Graves' hyperthyroidism and ophthalmopathy. TCR beta CDR3 regions were amplified from RNA. In the first-round RT-PCR of the TCR CDR3, the HTBI primer set was used. Using its own MiXCR run on the multiplex PCR reads, TCRdb lists one record per CDR3 protein. The data contain approximately 560,000 distinct CDR3 sequences, 40% to 55% of them singletons. The material sequenced was peripheral blood or thyroid tissue (not recorded which). These receptors were collected from a young woman with Graves' hyperthyroidism.

The chain combines TRBV10-1 with TRBJ2-3; the D call may be TRBD1 or TRBD2 (5 bases each). The germline gives CDR1 WNHNN, CDR2 SYGVQD (reference sequence). Trimming shortened V by 2 bases and J by 7 bases, and 19 bases separated the two germline ends. The CDR3 extends over 16 amino acids. CDR3 nucleotides: TGCGCCAGCAGTGAGGCAACGTTCCGGGACGGGTATACGCAGTATTTT. Translating it yields CASSEATFRDGYTQYF.

Many counts were recorded for this clonotype. The chain uses TRBV20-1 and TRBJ1-4; tentative D call: TRBD1 (5 bases). The CDR3 has 14 amino acids. Germline-derived CDR1 and CDR2 are DFQATT and SNEGSKA (reference sequence). Trimming left V 0 bases short and J 8 bases short, with 13 bases between. The CDR3: CSARDLQVGEKLFF. CDR3 bases: TGCAGTGCTAGAGATCTACAGGTTGGCGAAAAACTGTTTTTT.

The chain joins TRBV14 to TRBJ2-7, with a possible D match to TRBD2 (5 bases). CDR3 length: 13 residues. Trimming stripped 5 bases from V and 6 bases from J, with 14 bases between. The germline V gene has CDR1 SGHDN and CDR2 FVKESK. The CDR3 sequence is CASSERVWLEQYF. The CDR3 DNA reads as TGTGCCAGCAGCGAGAGGGTTTGGCTCGAGCAGTACTTC.

This chain links TRBV6-5 with TRBJ1-3; a possible D gene is TRBD1 (5 bases). With 4 bases removed from V and 4 bases from J, the gap between germline ends came to 11 bases. Germline V gives CDR1 MNHEY, CDR2 SVGAGI. This CDR3 comprises 14 residues. The CDR3 here is CASSWGVTGNTIYF. CDR3 nucleotides: TGTGCCAGCAGTTGGGGGGTGACAGGAAACACCATATATTTT.

The chain joins TRBV2 to TRBJ2-5; D could derive from TRBD1 or TRBD2 (5 bases each). Trimming stripped 8 bases from V and 3 bases from J, with 16 bases between. Germline values: CDR1 SNHLY, CDR2 FYNNEI. The CDR3 runs 14 residues. CDR3 sequence: CASYGGVWKETQYF. The CDR3 region has the DNA TGTGCCAGCTATGGGGGAGTTTGGAAAGAGACCCAGTACTTC.

This clonotype has a single count. The genes are TRBV12-3 or TRBV12-4 and TRBJ2-7; the match to TRBD2 covers 11 bases. V lost 5 bases, J lost 8 bases, and 5 bases stayed unmatched. This CDR3 has 13 residues. CDR3 sequence: CASSDSGRDKQYF. DNA of the CDR3: TGTGCCAGCAGTGATAGCGGGAGGGATAAGCAGTACTTC.

The V gene is TRBV9, the J gene TRBJ1-5; D is uncertain. Trimming cost V 1 base and J 7 bases, with 12 bases left between them. The germline V gene has CDR1 SGDLS and CDR2 YYNGEE. The CDR3 contains 14 residues. CDR3 DNA: TGTGCCAGCAGCGTAAGTTCCGGGTCCCAGCCCCAGCATTTT. This translates into CASSVSSGSQPQHF.

The rearrangement joins TRBV10-3 to TRBJ1-2; D ambiguous. The germline CDR1 and CDR2 sequences are ENHRY and SYGVKD. This CDR3 comprises 15 residues. V was pared by 4 bases and J by 5 bases, with 17 bases between. This CDR3 reads CAISARREGVYGYTF. CDR3 in DNA: TGTGCCATCAGTGCTAGAAGGGAGGGAGTTTATGGCTACACCTTC.

This chain links TRBV2 with TRBJ1-2; 9 bases fit TRBD1. Per germline, CDR1 SNHLY and CDR2 FYNNEI. The ends lost 1 base at V and 4 bases at J; junction bases unmatched: 10. This CDR3 spans 17 amino acids. The CDR3 DNA follows: TGTGCCAGCAGTGAAGTGGGGCGACAGGGGGGTGGCTATGGCTACACCTTC. This encodes CASSEVGRQGGGYGYTF.

This sequence joins TRBV24-1 and TRBJ2-7; 14 bases map to TRBD2. The J call is uncertain, as TRBJ2-1 better fits the DNA end. This CDR3 has 16 residues. Germline loops: CDR1 KGHDR, CDR2 SFDVKD. In DNA form, the CDR3 reads TGTGCCACCAGTGCCACGGGGACTAGCGGGAGAAATGAGCAGTTCTTC. It encodes CATSATGTSGRNEQFF.

This chain uses TRBV6-6 with TRBJ2-7, with D possibly matching TRBD1 (5 bases). Trimming took 6 bases from V and 8 from J, leaving 17 bases between them. The length of the CDR3 is 13 residues. Germline V gene lookup returns CDR1 MNHNY and CDR2 SVGAGI (reference sequence). CDR3 amino acids: CASSQVQGTQQYF. The CDR3, as DNA: TGTGCCAGCAGCCAAGTTCAGGGAACGCAGCAGTACTTC.

CDR3 in DNA: TGTGCCAGCAGTGAGACAGGGGTAGCCCAGTACTTC. Amino acids: CASSETGVAQYF. The V and J genes are TRBV2 and TRBJ2-5, with 8 positions matching TRBD1. Germline CDR1 and CDR2: SNHLY and FYNNEI. The junction had 3 bases not matched to a gene; V was cut back by 3 bases and J by 9 bases. CDR3 length: 12 residues.

This clonotype showed up just a few times. At one end, the junction sequence differs from germline, possibly due to a read error. V gene TRBV7-7 combines with J gene TRBJ2-7; 7 nucleotides align to TRBD1. CDR3 length: 15 amino acids. Germline assignment: CDR1 SSHAT and CDR2 FNYEAQ (reference sequence). This CDR3 reads CASSPLGDSSYEQYF. For the CDR3, the DNA is TGTGCTAGCAGCCCACTTGGGGACAGCTCCTACGAGCAGTACTTC.

Notes on this clonotype: Since the CDR3 does not end with the conserved phenylalanine or tryptophan, this likely comes from a read error. No DNA is shown, since the ends of the CDR3 on it are uncertain; the CDR3 is the one TCRdb lists. The chain links TRBV9 to TRBJ2-2. The CDR3 is made up of 8 amino acids, end residues included. The germline V gene encodes CDR1 SGDLS and CDR2 YYNGEE. CDR3 sequence: CASSLSVQ.

This rearrangement joins TRBV20-1 to TRBJ2-7, with D maybe TRBD1 (6 bases). CDR1 is DFQATT, CDR2 SNEGSKA, per germline (reference sequence). CDR3 length equals 14 residues. V was cut by 5 bases and J by 1 base, with 15 bases left in between. CDR3 sequence (DNA): TGCAGTGCTGACAGGAGGATGAGATCCTACGAGCAGTACTTC. Encoded protein: CSADRRMRSYEQYF.

V gene TRBV7-9 combines with J gene TRBJ1-4; 7 bases line up with TRBD1. V was pared by 5 bases and J by 8 bases, with 20 bases of the junction left unmatched. This CDR3 is built from 18 residues. Germline lookup yields CDR1 SEHNR and CDR2 FQNEAQ (reference sequence). The CDR3 DNA is TGTGCCAGCAGCCACGACTTCGGAGGGGGCGTTTTCGTCGAAAAACTGTTTTTT. This sequence encodes CASSHDFGGGVFVEKLFF.

The chain links TRBV12-3 or TRBV12-4 to TRBJ1-5, with 7 bases matching TRBD1. CDR3 length: 15 amino acids. The junction had 7 bases not matched to a gene; V was cut back by 6 bases and J by 2 bases. The CDR3 DNA follows: TGTGCCAGCAGCCGACAGGGAGGCGGCAATCAGCCCCAGCATTTT. It specifies CASSRQGGGNQPQHF.

V and J are TRBV29-1 and TRBJ2-2; 16 bases agree with TRBD2. Per germline, CDR1 SQVTM and CDR2 ANQGSEA. Losses at the gene ends were 3 bases for V and 5 bases for J; bases not matched to a gene: 3. CDR3 length: 16 amino acids. The CDR3 DNA reads as TGCAGCGTTGAGGGACTAGCGGGAGGGCCGACCGGGGAGCTGTTTTTT. This encodes CSVEGLAGGPTGELFF.

The chain recombines TRBV29-1 with TRBJ2-7; 9 bases align to TRBD1. CDR1 and CDR2 from the germline V gene are SQVTM and ANQGSEA. J lost 3 bases, V lost 7 bases, and 4 bases had no gene match. The length of the CDR3 is 12 residues. The DNA of the CDR3 is TGCAGCGCCGGGACAGGGTTCTACGAGCAGTACTTC. Residues: CSAGTGFYEQYF.

The rearrangement links TRBV19 to TRBJ1-6; 9 bases are a match to TRBD1. After removal of 7 bases from V and 10 bases from J, the junction contained 8 bases not matched to a gene. CDR1 is LNHDA and CDR2 is SQIVND in the germline V gene (reference sequence). This CDR3 is built from 14 residues. The CDR3 DNA sequence: TGTGCCAGTACCAAGACAGGGGGGTTATCACCCCTCCACTTT. Protein product: CASTKTGGLSPLHF.

This clonotype was recorded a few times. The V and J genes are TRBV19 and TRBJ1-1; TRBD1 aligns across 9 bases. The germline V gene has CDR1 LNHDA and CDR2 SQIVND (reference sequence). Unmatched junction bases numbered 6, after V lost 6 bases and J lost 7 bases. The CDR3 totals 13 residues. The CDR3 DNA is TGTGCCAGTAGCAAGGACAGGGGATTTGAAGCTTTCTTT. Protein product: CASSKDRGFEAFF. Full variable domain (outside the CDR3, taken from reference TRBV19 and TRBJ1-1): DGGITQSPKYLFRKEGQNVTLSCEQNLNHDAMYWYRQDPGQGLRLIYYSQIVNDFQKGDIAEGYSVSREKKESFPLTVTSAQKNPTAFYLCASSKDRGFEAFFGQGTRLTVV.

The chain combines TRBV4-1 with TRBJ2-5; 7 bases match TRBD1. Trimming took 5 bases from V and 7 from J; bases not matched to a gene: 16. The CDR3 is 16 residues long. Germline V gene data show CDR1 as MGHRA and CDR2 as YSYEKL. The CDR3 is CASSTTTGSTFGTQYF. The CDR3 region has the DNA TGCGCCAGCAGCACCACGACAGGGTCGACCTTCGGGACCCAGTACTTC.

The chain employs TRBV24-1 and TRBJ1-1; 8 nucleotides line up with TRBD1. The CDR3 spans 14 residues. Germline loops: CDR1 KGHDR, CDR2 SFDVKD. The CDR3 sequence: CARGQGTMNTEAFF. Written as DNA, the CDR3 is TGTGCTAGAGGACAGGGAACAATGAACACTGAAGCTTTCTTT.

The rearrangement joins TRBV9 to TRBJ2-7; no reliable D call. The ends were cut back, 0 bases at V and 4 bases at J, with 11 bases in the middle. The CDR3 runs to 14 residues. The germline gives CDR1 SGDLS, CDR2 YYNGEE. CDR3 sequence (DNA): TGTGCCAGCAGCGTAGCTGGGTTTGGTTACGAGCAGTACTTC. Its translation is CASSVAGFGYEQYF.

Notes on this clonotype: Sequence at one end of the junction differs from germline and may be a read error. The chain uses TRBV5-5 and TRBJ1-4; D unresolved. The length of the CDR3 is 16 residues. The germline CDR1 and CDR2 sequences are SGHKS and YYEKEE (reference sequence). CDR3 in DNA: TGCGCCAGCAGCCCGTCAATCCGGGCAACTAATGAAAAACTGTTTTTT. Amino acid sequence: CASSPSIRATNEKLFF.